These 22 T cell receptor beta chains originate from one sample sequenced in a study of CD8+CD57+ T cells in acquired aplastic anemia (dated by TCRdb to about 2018). The patients picked for sequencing were ones in whom flow cytometry had shown an expansion of CD8+CD57+ cells. The sequencing machine was an Illumina HiSeq 2000. Genomic DNA was used as template for profiling of TCR beta VDJ combinations and CDR3 sequences. TCRdb trimmed public reads at Q25 via fastp, called clones via MiXCR and kept in-frame beta chains. Merged by CDR3 protein, the rows form single entries marked with the most common genes and DNA. This sample is represented by around 120,000 distinct CDR3 sequences; approximately 41% of them were singletons. The ten most abundant clones make up about 2.7% of the sample. Sequencing used sorted CD4+, CD8+, or CD8+CD57+ T cells (not recorded which) from PBMCs. The source is a human donor with aplastic anemia.

This clonotype has just one count. A read error may explain this, as a much larger clone is one base away. The genes are TRBV6-2 or TRBV6-3 and TRBJ2-7; D unresolved. Germline V gene lookup returns CDR1 MNHEY and CDR2 SVGEGT. This CDR3 is 13 amino acids long. The ends were cut back, 7 bases at V and 2 bases at J, with 12 bases in the middle. As DNA, the CDR3 is TGTGCCAGCAACCGTCAAAAACCCTACGAGCAGTACTTC. This codes for CASNRQKPYEQYF.

This chain uses TRBV6-5 with TRBJ2-7, with a weak D call TRBD1 (5 bases). CDR3 length: 15 amino acids. Trimming left V 7 bases short and J 2 bases short, with 18 bases between. Germline V lookup: CDR1 MNHEY, CDR2 SVGAGI. CDR3 nucleotide sequence: TGTGCCAGCACCAACTCGAAAGGGGCGACCTACGAGCAGTACTTC. This gives the protein CASTNSKGATYEQYF.

This clonotype was seen repeatedly, ten times or more. The chain is built from TRBV20-1 and TRBJ1-2; 8 positions match TRBD1. CDR3 size: 14 residues. Trimming took 6 bases from V and 2 from J; bases not matched to a gene: 8. Germline-derived CDR1 and CDR2 are DFQATT and SNEGSKA (reference sequence). CDR3 sequence: CSADAGGSNYGYTF. DNA for the CDR3: TGCAGTGCGGACGCAGGGGGCTCGAACTATGGCTACACCTTC.

In this sample, this clonotype turned up many times. The V gene is TRBV6-5, the J gene TRBJ2-7, with a tentative D call TRBD2 (5 bases). CDR1 MNHEY and CDR2 SVGAGI come from the germline V gene. This CDR3 is 14 amino acids long. V lost 6 bases, J lost 7 bases, and 19 bases lay in between. Here the CDR3 reads CASRLTQTTGEQYF. CDR3 nucleotides: TGTGCCAGCAGACTCACACAGACGACGGGAGAGCAGTACTTC.

Of note for this clonotype: An end of the junction does not agree with germline; a read error may underlie this. V is TRBV12-3 or TRBV12-4 and J is TRBJ2-1; 11 nucleotides line up with TRBD2. CDR3 length: 15 amino acids. CDR3 amino acids: CTSSLNSGTSGEQFF. DNA of the CDR3: TGTACCAGCAGTTTGAATAGCGGGACTAGCGGTGAGCAGTTCTTC.

This clonotype came up many times. The chain is built from TRBV6-1 and TRBJ1-2; D not resolved. Germline CDR1 reads MNHNS; CDR2 reads SASEGT. The germline V and J ends were trimmed by 5 bases and 4 bases, with 17 bases remaining between them. The CDR3 runs to 15 residues. DNA for the CDR3: TGTGCCAGCAGTCCCGGAAGGGTCTCAGGCTATGGCTACACCTTC. Residues: CASSPGRVSGYGYTF.

This clonotype occurred many times. The chain joins TRBV14 to TRBJ2-2; a possible D gene is TRBD1 (6 bases). V was pared by 4 bases and J by 0 bases, with 15 bases between. This CDR3 region has 17 residues. Germline loops: CDR1 SGHDN, CDR2 FVKESK. Here the CDR3 reads CASSRYQGLSNTGELFF. The CDR3 DNA reads TGTGCCAGCAGCCGATACCAGGGGTTATCGAACACCGGGGAGCTGTTTTTT.

This clonotype was seen many times. The gene calls are TRBV9 and TRBJ2-1; TRBD1 aligns across 8 bases. V shed 4 bases, J shed 1 base, and the junction held 7 bases outside the gene matches. The CDR3 has 16 amino acids. Germline values: CDR1 SGDLS, CDR2 YYNGEE. The CDR3 sequence: CASSPTGGLSYNEQFF. The CDR3 DNA sequence: TGTGCCAGCAGCCCTACAGGGGGATTATCCTACAATGAGCAGTTCTTC.

In its sample, this clonotype was seen many times. V gene TRBV7-9 combines with J gene TRBJ1-1, with 9 nucleotides matching TRBD1. The CDR3 runs to 16 residues. J gave up 0 bases and V 5 bases, and 7 bases lay outside the gene matches. The germline CDR1 and CDR2 sequences are SEHNR and FQNEAQ (reference sequence). The CDR3 bases are TGTGCCAGCAGCGCCCGGGACAGGGACATGAACACTGAAGCTTTCTTT. This gives the protein CASSARDRDMNTEAFF.

J is TRBJ1-6 and V is TRBV10-3; the match to TRBD1 covers 10 bases. Per the germline V gene, CDR1 is ENHRY and CDR2 is SYGVKD. After removal of 2 bases from V and 9 bases from J, the junction contained 4 bases not matched to a gene. This CDR3 region has 15 residues. The CDR3 nucleotides read TGTGCCATCAGTGAGGCGGACAGGGGGATTTCACCCCTCCACTTT. It yields the protein CAISEADRGISPLHF.

This clonotype was seen repeatedly, ten times or more. The V gene is TRBV20-1, the J gene TRBJ1-2, with D uncertain. The ends were cut back, 0 bases at V and 4 bases at J, with 9 bases in the middle. The germline CDR1 and CDR2 sequences are DFQATT and SNEGSKA (reference sequence). CDR3 length equals 13 residues. In nucleotides, the CDR3 is TGCAGTGCTAGAGATGAGGGCAGCTATGGCTACACCTTC. This encodes CSARDEGSYGYTF.

This rearrangement joins TRBV2 to TRBJ1-1; tentative D call: TRBD1 (6 bases). V lost 5 bases to trimming and J lost 1 base, with 14 bases between them. Germline V gene data show CDR1 as SNHLY and CDR2 as FYNNEI. The CDR3 is 15 amino acids. As DNA, the CDR3 is TGTGCCAGCAGTCTACAGGGACACGCGAACACTGAAGCTTTCTTT. Amino acids: CASSLQGHANTEAFF.

The genes are TRBV24-1 and TRBJ1-2, with TRBD1 matching 10 bases. Unmatched junction bases numbered 7, after V lost 5 bases and J lost 8 bases. From germline, CDR1 is KGHDR and CDR2 SFDVKD. CDR3 length: 14 amino acids. As DNA, the CDR3 is TGTGCCACCAGTGCCAGGGGACAGGGGAGCGGCTACACCTTC. This encodes CATSARGQGSGYTF.

The rearrangement joins TRBV30 to TRBJ2-3; 8 positions agree with TRBD2. This CDR3 comprises 15 residues. In germline, CDR1 is GTSNPN, CDR2 SVGIG (reference sequence). With V trimmed by 0 bases and J by 1 base, 3 bases remained unmatched. The CDR3 is CAWSVGAGGTDTQYF. In DNA form, the CDR3 reads TGTGCCTGGAGTGTTGGAGCGGGGGGCACAGATACGCAGTATTTT.

The CDR3 DNA follows: TGTGCCAGCAGTCCCCTGGGGGACAGGGGGGGCAAAGCTTTCTTT. It codes for CASSPLGDRGGKAFF. The chain joins TRBV6-5 to TRBJ1-1, with 11 bases aligning to TRBD1. CDR3 length equals 15 residues. Germline trimming cut 5 bases from V and 9 bases from J; bases unmatched to any gene: 11. Germline assignment: CDR1 MNHEY and CDR2 SVGAGI.

In this sample, this clonotype turned up many times. The chain combines TRBV19 with TRBJ2-5, with D tentatively TRBD2 (5 bases). Germline V lookup: CDR1 LNHDA, CDR2 SQIVND (reference sequence). V gave up 4 bases and J gave up 5 bases, with 17 bases separating them. The CDR3 sequence is 15 residues long. The CDR3 loop reads CASSKNGLTGETQYF. The CDR3 nucleotides read TGTGCCAGTAGTAAAAACGGACTTACTGGGGAGACCCAGTACTTC. Together with reference TRBV19 and TRBJ2-5, the CDR3 gives the full variable domain: DGGITQSPKYLFRKEGQNVTLSCEQNLNHDAMYWYRQDPGQGLRLIYYSQIVNDFQKGDIAEGYSVSREKKESFPLTVTSAQKNPTAFYLCASSKNGLTGETQYFGPGTRLLVL.

Concerning this clonotype itself: Since the CDR3 does not end with the conserved phenylalanine or tryptophan, this likely comes from a read error. The V and J genes are TRBV20-1 and TRBJ2-7; the D is unclear. V was trimmed by 3 bases and J by 7 bases, leaving 13 bases between them. The V gene's germline CDR1 is DFQATT and CDR2 SNEGSKA (reference sequence). The CDR3 contains 12 residues. The CDR3, as DNA: TGCAGTGCTAGCGGGCAGCTGGAGGAGCAGTACCTC. Translating it yields CSASGQLEEQYL.

This clonotype has just a few counts. The gene calls are TRBV27 and TRBJ2-7, with D uncertain. The CDR3 is 15 residues long. Trimming pared 3 bases from V and 0 bases from J, leaving 12 bases between. Germline loops: CDR1 MNHEY, CDR2 SMNVEV (reference sequence). The CDR3 here is CASSFKYSSSYEQYV. The CDR3 nucleotides are TGTGCCAGCAGTTTTAAGTACAGTAGCTCCTACGAGCAGTACGTC.

This clonotype came up a few times. The CDR3 spells CASSSSGAPRTEAFF. CDR3 sequence (DNA): TGTGCCAGCAGCTCCTCAGGGGCCCCAAGAACTGAAGCTTTCTTT. The rearrangement uses TRBV5-6 and TRBJ1-1, with TRBD1 as a possible D gene (6 bases). This CDR3 contains 15 residues. Trimming took off 3 bases at V and 5 bases at J, with 17 bases between the two ends. CDR1 is SGHDT, CDR2 YYEEEE, per germline.

This clonotype has at least ten counts. The V and J genes are TRBV14 and TRBJ2-7, with 7 bases lining up with TRBD1. The CDR3 is 15 residues long. Per the germline V gene, CDR1 is SGHDN and CDR2 is FVKESK. V was pared by 2 bases and J by 1 base, with 5 bases of the junction left unmatched. CDR3 loop: CASSQRQGLSYEQYF. The CDR3 DNA follows: TGTGCCAGCAGCCAACGACAGGGCCTATCCTACGAGCAGTACTTC.

The chain employs TRBV5-1 and TRBJ1-3; possibly TRBD1 for D (6 bases). Germline values: CDR1 SGHRS, CDR2 YFSETQ. The CDR3 consists of 15 residues. V lost 4 bases and J lost 0, with 11 bases in between. CDR3 amino acids: CASSLTGSSGNTIYF. In DNA form, the CDR3 reads TGCGCCAGCAGCCTGACAGGTTCCTCTGGAAACACCATATATTTT.

This clonotype was picked up many times. CDR3 protein: CASSVGRLDGEKLFF. The CDR3 nucleotides are TGTGCCAGCAGCGTAGGCAGGCTGGATGGGGAAAAACTGTTTTTT. The chain employs TRBV9 and TRBJ1-4; D is unclear. Looked up from germline, CDR1 is SGDLS and CDR2 is YYNGEE. This CDR3 spans 15 amino acids. Trimming removed 0 bases from V and 8 bases from J, with 14 bases in between.